A single sample is the source of the 23 T cell receptor beta chains below, sequenced in a study of blood T cell repertoires in COVID-19. Assay used: immunoSEQ multiplex PCR; TCRdb lists only in-frame clones, some missing. The profile shows 200,000 or so clones, more than 80% of them singletons. The source material was PBMCs or T cells enriched from blood (not recorded which). The receptor set was obtained from a woman between 40 and 55 years old with acute COVID-19.

The genes are TRBV6-1 and TRBJ1-1; D gene unclear. The CDR3 has 10 residues. The V gene's germline CDR1 is MNHNS and CDR2 SASEGT. V lost 3 bases and J lost 10, with 6 bases in between. The CDR3 region has the DNA TGTGCCAGCAGTGATTTCAGAGCTTTCTTT. This encodes CASSDFRAFF.

In its sample, this clone was seen a few times. The chain employs TRBV5-1 and TRBJ1-1; a possible D gene is TRBD1 (5 bases). V lost 0 bases and J 1 base, leaving 10 bases between the germline ends. From germline, CDR1 is SGHRS and CDR2 YFSETQ. This CDR3 is built from 15 residues. CDR3 coding DNA: TGCGCCAGCAGCTTGGGGGGCACGAGGAACACTGAAGCTTTCTTT. This gives the protein CASSLGGTRNTEAFF.

A few counts support this clone. The chain links TRBV5-5 to TRBJ1-5; D remains unclear. The germline V and J ends were trimmed by 0 bases and 4 bases, with 14 bases remaining between them. The length of the CDR3 is 16 residues. In germline, CDR1 is SGHKS, CDR2 YYEKEE (reference sequence). CDR3 nucleotide sequence: TGTGCCAGCAGCTTGGCAGGAGGAAGGGCAAATCAGCCCCAGCATTTT. It is translated as CASSLAGGRANQPQHF.

The chain recombines TRBV5-1 with TRBJ2-7; TRBD1 matches 7 bases. V trimming: 3 bases; J trimming: 4 bases; junction bases outside the gene matches: 10. Germline assignment: CDR1 SGHRS and CDR2 YFSETQ. The CDR3 length is 15 residues. As DNA, the CDR3 is TGCGCCAGCAGCTCCTCCGGGACAGATTATTACGAGCAGTACTTC. Translated, it gives CASSSSGTDYYEQYF.

The rearrangement links TRBV27 to TRBJ1-1; possible D gene TRBD1, 6 bases. Germline-derived CDR1 and CDR2 are MNHEY and SMNVEV (reference sequence). Trimming left V 3 bases short and J 4 bases short, with 12 bases between. This CDR3 is 14 amino acids long. As DNA, the CDR3 is TGTGCCAGCAGTTTTCGGGGGGCCGGCACTGAAGCTTTCTTT. Translating it yields CASSFRGAGTEAFF.

The chain employs TRBV7-2 and TRBJ1-1; 7 nucleotides align to TRBD1. Germline CDR1 reads SGHTA; CDR2 reads FQGNSA. The CDR3 consists of 13 residues. V shed 4 bases, J shed 5 bases, and the junction held 4 bases outside the gene matches. For the CDR3, the DNA is TGTGCCAGCAGCTACAGGGGTCAAACTGAAGCTTTCTTT. This gives the protein CASSYRGQTEAFF.

V and J are TRBV6-6 and TRBJ1-1; D perhaps matches TRBD1 (5 bases). CDR1 is MNHNY and CDR2 is SVGAGI in the germline V gene (reference sequence). This CDR3 is built from 14 residues. V lost 2 bases and J lost 2, with 9 bases in between. The CDR3 sequence is CASSYPTDNTEAFF. The CDR3 DNA is TGTGCCAGCAGTTACCCGACAGACAACACTGAAGCTTTCTTT.

The rearrangement joins TRBV5-1 to TRBJ1-2; 7 positions match TRBD1. This CDR3 spans 14 amino acids. The germline V gene encodes CDR1 SGHRS and CDR2 YFSETQ. J lost 3 bases, V lost 5 bases, and 7 bases had no gene match. The CDR3 bases are TGCGCCAGCAGGGAGACAGGGCTAGACTATGGCTACACCTTC. This gives the protein CASRETGLDYGYTF.

The rearrangement joins TRBV6-1 to TRBJ1-2; D is uncertain. Germline V gene data show CDR1 as MNHNS and CDR2 as SASEGT. Trimming stripped 2 bases from V and 2 bases from J, with 15 bases between. The CDR3 runs to 16 residues. CDR3 sequence: CASSEFWATENYGYTF. The DNA of the CDR3 is TGTGCCAGCAGTGAATTTTGGGCCACAGAGAACTATGGCTACACCTTC.

The rearrangement uses TRBV19 and TRBJ2-2; 10 nucleotides align to TRBD1. The CDR3 length is 15 residues. Germline CDR1 and CDR2: LNHDA and SQIVND (reference sequence). Unmatched junction bases numbered 6, after V lost 5 bases and J lost 6 bases. The CDR3 loop reads CASSPGQGFPGELFF. For the CDR3, the DNA is TGTGCCAGTAGTCCGGGACAGGGGTTCCCCGGGGAGCTGTTTTTT.

This sequence joins TRBV9 and TRBJ2-1, with D tentatively TRBD2 (7 bases). Germline CDR1 is SGDLS and CDR2 is YYNGEE. V lost 7 bases to trimming and J lost 7 bases, with 21 bases between them. There are 15 residues in the CDR3. CDR3 sequence reads: CASSTAGGPGNEQFF. The DNA for the CDR3 is TGTGCCAGCTCCACTGCCGGGGGGCCGGGGAATGAGCAGTTCTTC. Full variable domain (remainder filled in from reference TRBV9 and TRBJ2-1): DSGVTQTPKHLITATGQRVTLRCSPRSGDLSVYWYQQSLDQGLQFLIQYYNGEERAKGNILERFSAQQFPDLHSELNLSSLELGDSALYFCASSTAGGPGNEQFFGPGTRLTVL.

This rearrangement joins TRBV18 to TRBJ2-1, with a possible D match to TRBD1 (6 bases). Per the germline V gene, CDR1 is KGHSH and CDR2 is LQKENI. V was pared by 3 bases and J by 5 bases, with 17 bases between. This CDR3 has 16 residues. CDR3 bases: TGTGCCAGCTCACCCCTACAGGGTGTGAGGGACAATGAGCAGTTCTTC. Translating gives CASSPLQGVRDNEQFF.

The chain has TRBV6-1 and TRBJ2-2; D is ambiguous. The V end lost 1 base, the J end lost 5 bases, and 11 bases lay between the germline ends. Germline-derived CDR1 and CDR2 are MNHNS and SASEGT. The length of the CDR3 is 15 residues. Here the CDR3 reads CASSEGTAKTGELFF. In nucleotides, the CDR3 is TGTGCCAGCAGTGAAGGCACAGCCAAAACCGGGGAGCTGTTTTTT.

The gene calls are TRBV15 and TRBJ1-5; D is undetermined. This CDR3 region has 12 residues. CDR1 is LNHNV, CDR2 YYDKDF, per germline (reference sequence). Trimming took off 5 bases at V and 4 bases at J, with 6 bases between the two ends. The CDR3 is CATSRENQPQHF. In nucleotides, the CDR3 is TGTGCCACCAGCCGGGAGAATCAGCCCCAGCATTTT.

The CDR3, as DNA: TGTGCCAGCAGCTTAGACCCGATAGGGGCAGGGAACGAGTACGAGCAGTACTTC. Its translation is CASSLDPIGAGNEYEQYF. The rearrangement joins TRBV11-3 to TRBJ2-7, with a tentative D call TRBD1 (5 bases). The CDR3 runs 18 residues. Per the germline V gene, CDR1 is SGHNT and CDR2 is YENEEA. V was trimmed by 0 bases and J by 4 bases, leaving 22 bases between them.

This chain joins TRBV14 and TRBJ1-2; 9 nucleotides match TRBD1. Germline V gives CDR1 SGHDN, CDR2 FVKESK. Germline trimming cut 5 bases from V and 1 base from J; bases unmatched to any gene: 17. The CDR3 runs to 19 residues. The CDR3 bases are TGTGCCAGCAGCTCACCCCCCGGGACAGGGACTTCGTTTAACTATGGCTACACCTTC. It is translated as CASSSPPGTGTSFNYGYTF. Drawing the rest from reference TRBV14 and TRBJ1-2, the complete variable domain is EAGVTQFPSHSVIEKGQTVTLRCDPISGHDNLYWYRRVMGKEIKFLLHFVKESKQDESGMPNNRFLAERTGGTYSTLKVQPAELEDSGVYFCASSSPPGTGTSFNYGYTFGSGTRLTVV.

The rearrangement uses TRBV3-1 (or the pseudogene TRBV3-2) and TRBJ1-1; maybe TRBD1 (5 bases). The ends were cut back, 4 bases at V and 6 bases at J, with 24 bases in the middle. Per germline, CDR1 LGHDT and CDR2 YNNKEL (reference sequence). This CDR3 has 17 amino acids. The CDR3 is CASSPHVFLQVWSEAFF. The CDR3 region has the DNA TGTGCCAGCAGCCCACACGTCTTCCTACAGGTCTGGTCTGAAGCTTTCTTT.

This sequence joins TRBV4-1 and TRBJ1-4, with 7 bases fitting TRBD1. The V gene's germline CDR1 is MGHRA and CDR2 YSYEKL. CDR3 size: 15 residues. Unmatched junction bases numbered 9, after V lost 6 bases and J lost 5 bases. The CDR3 spells CASSKAGQPNEKLFF. DNA for the CDR3: TGCGCCAGCAGTAAGGCGGGACAGCCAAATGAAAAACTGTTTTTT.

The chain joins TRBV29-1 to TRBJ1-2; 11 nucleotides match TRBD1. The CDR3 extends over 15 amino acids. The V segment lost 2 bases and the J segment 4 bases; nucleotides outside the gene matches: 6. Germline loops: CDR1 SQVTM, CDR2 ANQGSEA. CDR3 DNA: TGCAGCGTTGAAAGGACAGGGGGCGCAGGCTATGGCTACACCTTC. This gives the protein CSVERTGGAGYGYTF.

This rearrangement joins TRBV2 to TRBJ1-6, with D perhaps TRBD1 (6 bases). Germline CDR1 is SNHLY and CDR2 is FYNNEI. With 7 bases removed from V and 14 bases from J, the gap between germline ends came to 24 bases. The CDR3 runs to 15 residues. The CDR3 loop is CASNSQGPVMVSLHF. Written as DNA, the CDR3 is TGTGCCAGCAATAGTCAGGGGCCGGTAATGGTTTCCCTCCACTTT.

V is TRBV2 and J is TRBJ1-2; perhaps TRBD1 as D (5 bases). The V and J ends lost 5 bases and 4 bases respectively, with 14 bases between them. This CDR3 region has 14 residues. Germline V gene lookup returns CDR1 SNHLY and CDR2 FYNNEI. The CDR3 reads CASSPPDRPYGYTF. The CDR3 DNA is TGTGCCAGCAGTCCCCCTGACAGACCCTATGGCTACACCTTC.

The chain uses TRBV5-6 and TRBJ1-2; 7 bases are shared with TRBD1. J gave up 4 bases and V 3 bases, and 12 bases lay outside the gene matches. This CDR3 contains 16 residues. CDR1 SGHDT and CDR2 YYEEEE come from the germline V gene. CDR3 nucleotides: TGTGCCAGCAGCTCCCCCGGGAGGGACAGTGTCTATGGCTACACCTTC. Amino acid sequence: CASSSPGRDSVYGYTF.

The chain recombines TRBV6-2 or TRBV6-3 with TRBJ2-1; TRBD2 matches 12 bases. The V gene's germline CDR1 is MNHEY and CDR2 SVGEGT. Trimming cost V 4 bases and J 2 bases; bases outside gene matches: 0. The CDR3 runs 15 residues. The CDR3 bases are TGTGCCAGCAGTTCTAGCGGGGGGGCCTACAATGAGCAGTTCTTC. Translation: CASSSSGGAYNEQFF.